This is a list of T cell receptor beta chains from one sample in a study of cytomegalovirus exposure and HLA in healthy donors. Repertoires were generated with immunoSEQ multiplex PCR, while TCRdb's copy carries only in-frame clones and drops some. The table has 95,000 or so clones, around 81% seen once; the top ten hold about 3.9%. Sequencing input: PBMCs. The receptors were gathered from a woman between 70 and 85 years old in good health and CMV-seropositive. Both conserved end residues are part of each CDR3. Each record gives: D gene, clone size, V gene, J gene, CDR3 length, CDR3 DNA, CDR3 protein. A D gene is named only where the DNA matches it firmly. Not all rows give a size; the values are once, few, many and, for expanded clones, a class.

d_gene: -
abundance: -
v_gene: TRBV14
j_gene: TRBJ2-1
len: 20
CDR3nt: TGTGCCAGCAGCCAAGATCCAGGCTTAGCGGAGGGGAGCTCCTACAATGAGCAGTTCTTC
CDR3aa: CASSQDPGLAEGSSYNEQFF

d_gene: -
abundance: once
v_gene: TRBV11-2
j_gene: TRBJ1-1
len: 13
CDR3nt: TGTGCCAGCAGCCTTGACAGGAACACTGAAGCTTTCTTT
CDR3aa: CASSLDRNTEAFF

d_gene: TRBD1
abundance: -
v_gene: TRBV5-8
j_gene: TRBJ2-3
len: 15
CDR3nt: TGTGCCAGCAGGTTGGGGACAGGAAACACAGATACGCAGTATTTT
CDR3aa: CASRLGTGNTDTQYF

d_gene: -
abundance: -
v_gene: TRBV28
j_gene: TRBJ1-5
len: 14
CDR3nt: TGTGCCAGCAGTTTTTGGGGGGGCAATCAGCCCCAGCATTTT
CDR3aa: CASSFWGGNQPQHF

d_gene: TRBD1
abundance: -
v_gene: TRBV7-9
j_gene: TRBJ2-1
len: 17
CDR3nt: TGTGCCAGCAGCCCTCAACCCGGGACAGGGCCCCTTAATGAGCAGTTCTTC
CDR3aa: CASSPQPGTGPLNEQFF

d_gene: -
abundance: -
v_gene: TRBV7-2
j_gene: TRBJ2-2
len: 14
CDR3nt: TGTGCCAGCAGCTTTAATTGGAACACCGGGGAGCTGTTTTTT
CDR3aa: CASSFNWNTGELFF

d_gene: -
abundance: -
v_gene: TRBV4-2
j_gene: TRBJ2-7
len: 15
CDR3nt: TGTGCCAGCAGCCAAGAGGGGGGTTTTCCCTACGAGCAGTACTTC
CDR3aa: CASSQEGGFPYEQYF

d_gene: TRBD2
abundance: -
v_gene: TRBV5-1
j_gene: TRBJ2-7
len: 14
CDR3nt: TGCGCCAGCAGCTTGCAGCGGGGTTCCTACGAGCAGTACTTC
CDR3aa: CASSLQRGSYEQYF

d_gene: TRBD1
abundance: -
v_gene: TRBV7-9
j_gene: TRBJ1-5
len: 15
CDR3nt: TGTGCCAGCAGCTTGACAGGGGGTGACAATCAGCCCCAGCATTTT
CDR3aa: CASSLTGGDNQPQHF

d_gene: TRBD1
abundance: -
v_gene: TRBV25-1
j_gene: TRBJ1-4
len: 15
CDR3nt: TGTGCCAGCAGTACCTTTCAGGGGGCCGGTGAAAAACTGTTTTTT
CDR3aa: CASSTFQGAGEKLFF

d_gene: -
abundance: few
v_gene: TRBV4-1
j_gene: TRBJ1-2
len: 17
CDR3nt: TGCGCCAGCAGCCACCGGCCGGGGGGGTATTTCGACTATGGCTACACCTTC
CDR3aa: CASSHRPGGYFDYGYTF

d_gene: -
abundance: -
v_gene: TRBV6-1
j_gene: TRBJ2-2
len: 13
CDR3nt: TGTGCCAGCACCGACAGTTGGACCGGGGAGCTGTTTTTT
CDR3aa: CASTDSWTGELFF

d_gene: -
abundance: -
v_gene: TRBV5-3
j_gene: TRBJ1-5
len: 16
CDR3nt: TGTGCCAGAAGCTTGGCCTGTTGGGGCAGCAATCAGCCCCAGCATTTT
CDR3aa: CARSLACWGSNQPQHF

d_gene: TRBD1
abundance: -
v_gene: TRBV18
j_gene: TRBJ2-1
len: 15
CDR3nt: TGTGCCAGCTCACCGGACAGGGGACTTAGGAATGAGCAGTTCTTC
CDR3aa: CASSPDRGLRNEQFF

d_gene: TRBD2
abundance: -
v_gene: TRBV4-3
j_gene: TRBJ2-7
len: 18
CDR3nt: TGCGCCAGCAGCCCGGCCCCGGGACTAGCGGGAGGGGGGTACGAGCAGTACTTC
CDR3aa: CASSPAPGLAGGGYEQYF

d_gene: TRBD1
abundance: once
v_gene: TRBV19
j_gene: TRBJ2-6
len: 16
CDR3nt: TGTGCCAGTAGTATGAACAGGGGGCGGGAGGCCAACGTCCTGACTTTC
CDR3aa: CASSMNRGREANVLTF

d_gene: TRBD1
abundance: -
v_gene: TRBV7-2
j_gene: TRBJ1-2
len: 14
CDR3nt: TGTGCCAGCAGCCCCGGACAGGGTCGTTATGGCTACACCTTC
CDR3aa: CASSPGQGRYGYTF

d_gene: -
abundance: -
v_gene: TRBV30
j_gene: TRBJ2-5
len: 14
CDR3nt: TGTGCCTCCCAAAATGGGAGTGGAGGTCGTTTGCAGTACTTC
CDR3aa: CASQNGSGGRLQYF

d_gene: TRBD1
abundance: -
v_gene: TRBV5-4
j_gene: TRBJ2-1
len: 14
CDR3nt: TGTGCCAGCAGCTCAAAGACAGGGGGGGATGAGCAGTTCTTC
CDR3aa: CASSSKTGGDEQFF

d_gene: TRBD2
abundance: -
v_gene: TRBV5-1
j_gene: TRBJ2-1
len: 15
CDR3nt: TGCGCCAGCAGCCCCGGGACTAACCCCTACAATGAGCAGTTCTTC
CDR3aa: CASSPGTNPYNEQFF

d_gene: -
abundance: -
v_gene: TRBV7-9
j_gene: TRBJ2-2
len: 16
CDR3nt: TGTGCCAGCAGCTCGGTGGGTGAGGGAGGCACCGGGGAGCTGTTTTTT
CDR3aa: CASSSVGEGGTGELFF

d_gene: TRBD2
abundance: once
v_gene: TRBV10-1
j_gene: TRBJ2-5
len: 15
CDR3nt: TGCGCCAGCAGTGCTGGAGCGGGAGAAAGCGAGACCCAGTACTTC
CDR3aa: CASSAGAGESETQYF

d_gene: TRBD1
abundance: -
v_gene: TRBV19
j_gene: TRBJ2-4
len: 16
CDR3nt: TGTGCCAGTAGCGGACAGGGCCACATAGCCAAAAACATTCAGTACTTC
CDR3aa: CASSGQGHIAKNIQYF

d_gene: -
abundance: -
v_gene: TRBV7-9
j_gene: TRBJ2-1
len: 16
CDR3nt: TGTGCCAGCAGCTTAGAGGCGGGACGGAGAGACAATGAGCAGTTCTTC
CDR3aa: CASSLEAGRRDNEQFF

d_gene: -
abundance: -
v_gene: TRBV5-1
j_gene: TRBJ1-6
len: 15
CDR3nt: TGCGCCAGCAGCCCGGACAGCTCCTATAATTCACCCCTCCACTTT
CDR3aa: CASSPDSSYNSPLHF

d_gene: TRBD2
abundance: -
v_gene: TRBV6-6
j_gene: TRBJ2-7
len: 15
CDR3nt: TGTGCCAGCAGTTCCTCGGGAGGGGTCACCTACGAGCAGTACTTC
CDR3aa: CASSSSGGVTYEQYF

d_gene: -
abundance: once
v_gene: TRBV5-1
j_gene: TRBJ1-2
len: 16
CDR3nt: TGCGCCAGCAGCTTCAACGGCGCAGGGTCTGGTGGTGGCTACACCTTC
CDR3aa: CASSFNGAGSGGGYTF

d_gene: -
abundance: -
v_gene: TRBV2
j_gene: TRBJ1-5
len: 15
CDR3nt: TGTGCCAGCAGTCCCCGGCCCACAGTGAATCAGCCCCAGCATTTT
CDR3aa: CASSPRPTVNQPQHF

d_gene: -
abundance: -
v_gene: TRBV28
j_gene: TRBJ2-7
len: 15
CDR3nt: TGTGCCAGCAGTTCCTACAGGGGGGGCGACTACGAGCAGTACTTC
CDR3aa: CASSSYRGGDYEQYF

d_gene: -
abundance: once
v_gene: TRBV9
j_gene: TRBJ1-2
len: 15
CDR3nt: TGTGCCAGCAGCGTAGAACTGGGTGGGAGGTATGGCTACACCTTC
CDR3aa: CASSVELGGRYGYTF

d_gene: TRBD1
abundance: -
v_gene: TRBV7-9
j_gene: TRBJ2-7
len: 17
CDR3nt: TGTGCCAGCAGCTCCACTTCTTTGGACAGGGGGAGGCACGAGCAGTACTTC
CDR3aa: CASSSTSLDRGRHEQYF

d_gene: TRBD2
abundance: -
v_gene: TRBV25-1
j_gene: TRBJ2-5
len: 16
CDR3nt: TGTGCCAGCAGTGAGGGACTAGCGGGAGTGAGGGAGACCCAGTACTTC
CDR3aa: CASSEGLAGVRETQYF

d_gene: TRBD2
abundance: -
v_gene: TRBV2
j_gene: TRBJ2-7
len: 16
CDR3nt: TGTGCCAGCAGCGCTACTAGCGGGATTGGGTCTGCCGAGCAGTACTTC
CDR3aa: CASSATSGIGSAEQYF

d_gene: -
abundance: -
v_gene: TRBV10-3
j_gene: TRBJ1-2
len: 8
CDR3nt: TGTGCCAGAGATGGCTACACCTTC
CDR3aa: CARDGYTF

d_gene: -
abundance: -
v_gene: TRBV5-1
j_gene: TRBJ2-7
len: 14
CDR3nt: TGCGCCAGCAGCCCGGTGGCAGGGCCCTACGAGCAGTACTTC
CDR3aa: CASSPVAGPYEQYF

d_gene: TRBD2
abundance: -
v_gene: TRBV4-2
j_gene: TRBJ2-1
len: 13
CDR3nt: TGTGCCAGCAGCCCGGGACTAGGGAATGAGCAGTTCTTC
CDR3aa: CASSPGLGNEQFF

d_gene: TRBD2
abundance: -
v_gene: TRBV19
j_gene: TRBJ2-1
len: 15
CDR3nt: TGTGCCAGTAGATCTAGCGGGACAGCTAAGTATGAGCAGTTCTTC
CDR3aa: CASRSSGTAKYEQFF

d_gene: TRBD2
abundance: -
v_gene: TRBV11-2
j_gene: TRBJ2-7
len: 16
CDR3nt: TGTGCCAGCAGTCGAAATACGGGAGGAGGGTCCCACGAGCAGTACTTC
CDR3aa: CASSRNTGGGSHEQYF

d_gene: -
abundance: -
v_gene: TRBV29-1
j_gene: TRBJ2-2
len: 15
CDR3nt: TGCAGCGCCCGGGGGGGAGGGGGCGGCACCGGGGAGCTGTTTTTT
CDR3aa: CSARGGGGGTGELFF